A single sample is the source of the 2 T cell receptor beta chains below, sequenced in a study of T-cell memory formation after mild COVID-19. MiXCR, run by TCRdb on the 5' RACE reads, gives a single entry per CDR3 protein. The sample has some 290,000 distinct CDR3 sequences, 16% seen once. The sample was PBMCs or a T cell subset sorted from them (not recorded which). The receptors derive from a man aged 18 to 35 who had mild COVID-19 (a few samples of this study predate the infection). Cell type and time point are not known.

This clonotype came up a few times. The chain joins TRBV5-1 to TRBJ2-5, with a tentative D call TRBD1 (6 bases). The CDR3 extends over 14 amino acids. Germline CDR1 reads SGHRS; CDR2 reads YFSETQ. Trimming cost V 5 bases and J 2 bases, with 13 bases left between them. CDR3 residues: CASRQGPGQETQYF. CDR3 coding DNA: TGCGCCAGCAGACAGGGCCCTGGGCAAGAGACCCAGTACTTC.

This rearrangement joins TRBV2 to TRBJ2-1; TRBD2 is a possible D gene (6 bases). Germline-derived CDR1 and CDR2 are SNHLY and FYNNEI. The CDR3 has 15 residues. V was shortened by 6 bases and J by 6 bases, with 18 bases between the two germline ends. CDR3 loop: CASSADFSGLNEQFF. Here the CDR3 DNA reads TGTGCCAGCAGCGCTGACTTTAGCGGCCTCAATGAGCAGTTCTTC.